This TCR beta chain appears in the sequencing data of a study of blood T cell repertoires in COVID-19. Overall study context: In each case, the material was cDNA or gDNA derived from T cells, B-cell-depleted T cells, or PBMCs.

Each participant's cohort was designated according to participant-reported clinical history. Recovery among Cohort 3 donors was established by two negative PCRs, clearance, or symptom resolution. This clone was seen only a few times. Germline loops: CDR1 KGHSH, CDR2 LQKENI. Between the trimmed V and J ends, which lost 6 bases and 3 bases, there was a span of 11 bases. This CDR3 has 13 amino acids. In the source study's methods: Using reference gene primer amplification, nucleated cell counts were estimated. Assay: immunoSEQ multiplex PCR; the TCRdb copy retains only in-frame clones and omits some. That table is the source of V, J and clone size, and D and trimming were worked out from the DNA. Seen here are 300,000 to 450,000 clones, around 90% observed once, and the top ten hold around 1.2%.

Sequences were obtained from PBMCs or T cells enriched from blood (not recorded which). V and J are TRBV18 and TRBJ1-2; possibly TRBD1 for D (6 bases). The TCR comes from a woman aged 18-29 years who had recovered from COVID-19. In nucleotides, the CDR3 is TGTGCCAGCTCGGGGACACCTCACTATGGCTACACCTTC. Translation gives CASSGTPHYGYTF.